These 18 T cell receptor beta chains were all obtained from the same sample, sequenced in a study of blood T cell repertoires in COVID-19. Libraries were prepared by immunoSEQ multiplex PCR; TCRdb keeps only in-frame clonotypes and omits some of them. The sample lists 150,000 to 200,000 clones, about 91% occurring once. The specimen sequenced was peripheral blood. These receptors were obtained from a woman aged 25-40 years with acute or convalescent COVID-19.

This sequence joins TRBV5-1 and TRBJ2-3; D uncertain. The CDR3 runs 16 residues. Trimming removed 2 bases at V and 2 bases at J, with 15 bases between. Looked up from germline, CDR1 is SGHRS and CDR2 is YFSETQ. The CDR3 loop is CASSFWRGADTDTQYF. The CDR3 DNA follows: TGCGCCAGCAGCTTTTGGAGAGGAGCAGACACAGATACGCAGTATTTT.

The genes are TRBV28 and TRBJ1-2, with 7 bases matching TRBD1. The CDR3 extends over 13 amino acids. Germline V gene data show CDR1 as MDHEN and CDR2 as SYDVKM. V shed 7 bases and J 3 bases; nucleotides not matched to a gene: 5. The CDR3 sequence: CASNGQVYYGYTF. CDR3 sequence (DNA): TGTGCCAGCAACGGACAGGTTTACTATGGCTACACCTTC.

The gene calls are TRBV29-1 and TRBJ2-5; D gene ambiguous. The CDR3 has 12 residues. Looked up from germline, CDR1 is SQVTM and CDR2 is ANQGSEA. The ends were cut back, 6 bases at V and 6 bases at J, with 14 bases in the middle. The CDR3 sequence is CSVLTTPKTQYF. The CDR3 coding sequence is TGCAGCGTCCTAACTACCCCCAAGACCCAGTACTTC.

The gene calls are TRBV6-2 or TRBV6-3 and TRBJ1-1; tentative D call: TRBD1 (5 bases). The ends were cut back, 5 bases at V and 2 bases at J, with 9 bases in the middle. Looked up from germline, CDR1 is MNHEY and CDR2 is SVGEGT. The CDR3 runs to 13 residues. In DNA, the CDR3 is TGTGCCAGCAGTAACGGGGGAAACACTGAAGCTTTCTTT. It is translated as CASSNGGNTEAFF.

This clone was detected only once. The sample has other DNA sequences that encode this CDR3 too. The V gene is TRBV7-9, the J gene TRBJ2-2, with unresolved D. This CDR3 region has 14 residues. V shed 1 base and J shed 2 bases, with 5 bases lying between them. Germline V CDR1 and CDR2: SEHNR, FQNEAQ (reference sequence). The CDR3 DNA is TGTGCCAGCAGCTTAGGGCAAAACACCGGGGAGCTGTTTTTT. Its translation: CASSLGQNTGELFF. Drawing the rest from reference TRBV7-9 and TRBJ2-2, the complete variable domain is DTGVSQNPRHKITKRGQNVTFRCDPISEHNRLYWYRQTLGQGPEFLTYFQNEAQLEKSRLLSDRFSAERPKGSFSTLEIQRTEQGDSAMYLCASSLGQNTGELFFGEGSRLTVL.

The V and J genes are TRBV28 and TRBJ2-3, with 13 bases that match TRBD2. CDR1 and CDR2 from the germline V gene are MDHEN and SYDVKM. This CDR3 region has 18 residues. The J segment lost 1 base and the V segment lost 5 bases, leaving 9 bases of the junction unmatched. CDR3 sequence reads: CASSLPGLAGNRTDTQYF. The CDR3 region has the DNA TGTGCCAGCAGTCTCCCGGGACTAGCGGGAAATCGCACAGATACGCAGTATTTT.

The rearrangement joins TRBV10-1 to TRBJ2-1, with 12 bases lining up with TRBD2. Losses at the gene ends were 4 bases for V and 10 bases for J; bases not matched to a gene: 8. This CDR3 is 15 amino acids long. Germline CDR1 reads WNHNN; CDR2 reads SYGVQD (reference sequence). This chain's CDR3 is CASSGASGRVEEQFF. In nucleotides, the CDR3 is TGCGCCAGCAGTGGCGCTAGCGGGAGGGTAGAGGAGCAGTTCTTC.

V is TRBV2 and J is TRBJ1-5, with 8 positions matching TRBD1. Trimming removed 8 bases from V and 6 bases from J; junction bases left unmatched: 9. In germline, CDR1 is SNHLY, CDR2 FYNNEI. This CDR3 contains 14 residues. The CDR3 protein is CASEAGRGLQPQHF. The DNA of the CDR3 is TGTGCCAGCGAGGCGGGCAGGGGGCTTCAGCCCCAGCATTTT. The variable domain in full, with the rest retrieved from reference TRBV2 and TRBJ1-5, is EPEVTQTPSHQVTQMGQEVILRCVPISNHLYFYWYRQILGQKVEFLVSFYNNEISEKSEIFDDQFSVERPDGSNFTLKIRSTKLEDSAMYFCASEAGRGLQPQHFGDGTRLSIL.

This clone came up once. The chain employs TRBV28 and TRBJ2-7; TRBD2 matches at 8 bases. CDR1 is MDHEN and CDR2 is SYDVKM in the germline V gene. Losses at the gene ends were 6 bases for V and 6 bases for J; bases not matched to a gene: 4. This CDR3 contains 12 residues. The CDR3 DNA sequence: TGTGCCAGCAGCTTCCGGGGGGGCGAGCAGTACTTC. As protein: CASSFRGGEQYF.

The chain couples TRBV27 to TRBJ2-7, with TRBD1 matching 7 bases. Germline V gene lookup returns CDR1 MNHEY and CDR2 SMNVEV (reference sequence). This CDR3 region has 12 residues. The CDR3 sequence: CVTQGVRYEQYF. In nucleotides, the CDR3 is TGTGTCACGCAGGGGGTCAGGTACGAGCAGTACTTC.

Sample share makes this clone medium-sized (0.01 to 0.1%). The chain employs TRBV19 and TRBJ1-1; 12 nucleotides agree with TRBD1. The length of the CDR3 is 17 residues. Looked up from germline, CDR1 is LNHDA and CDR2 is SQIVND (reference sequence). The V and J ends lost 7 bases and 0 bases, in that order; junction bases with no gene match: 9. CDR3 protein: CASTSSGTGGLNTEAFF. Here the CDR3 DNA reads TGTGCCAGTACCTCCTCGGGGACAGGGGGCCTGAACACTGAAGCTTTCTTT.

This chain connects TRBV28 to TRBJ2-7; D may be TRBD2 (7 bases). The V gene lost 5 bases and the J gene lost 1 base, with 12 bases spanning the gap. Germline V gene data show CDR1 as MDHEN and CDR2 as SYDVKM. The CDR3 contains 14 residues. CDR3: CASSHRGASYEQYF. As DNA, the CDR3 is TGTGCCAGCAGTCATCGGGGGGCTTCCTACGAGCAGTACTTC.

The CDR3 DNA follows: TGTGCCAGCATATCCGGGAGCTCCTATAATTCACCCCTCCACTTT. Its translation: CASISGSSYNSPLHF. V and J are TRBV28 and TRBJ1-6; no clear D gene. V was clipped by 7 bases and J by 0 bases, with 10 bases between them. CDR1 is MDHEN and CDR2 is SYDVKM in the germline V gene. This CDR3 comprises 15 residues.

This clone was observed once. This chain connects TRBV6-5 to TRBJ1-6; no firm D call. The CDR3 runs 12 residues. CDR1 is MNHEY and CDR2 is SVGAGI in the germline V gene. Trimming took off 2 bases at V and 8 bases at J, with 4 bases between the two ends. The chain's CDR3 is CASSYRDSPLHF. CDR3 DNA sequence: TGTGCCAGCAGTTACCGGGATTCACCCCTCCACTTT.

To note about this clone: Germline is not matched at one junction end, which may reflect a read error. This chain joins TRBV11-3 and TRBJ1-1; the D gene is possibly TRBD1 (5 bases). Germline CDR1 is SGHNT and CDR2 is YENEEA. The CDR3 loop spans 16 amino acids. The CDR3 coding sequence is TGTGCCAGCAGCACCGGAGAGGGGCGGGGGAACACTGAAGCCTTCTTT. This gives the protein CASSTGEGRGNTEAFF.

The rearrangement joins TRBV6-5 to TRBJ2-1; the D gene is possibly TRBD1 (5 bases). Per germline, CDR1 MNHEY and CDR2 SVGAGI. The CDR3 is 11 amino acids. The V end was cut by 7 bases, the J end by 6 bases, with 7 bases between. CDR3 DNA: TGTGCCAGCACAAGGGGCAATGAGCAGTTCTTC. This encodes CASTRGNEQFF.

This clone was picked up one time. The chain links TRBV5-1 to TRBJ1-1; no clear D gene. Trimming pared 4 bases from V and 1 base from J, leaving 8 bases between. Germline V gives CDR1 SGHRS, CDR2 YFSETQ. This CDR3 has 13 residues. This chain's CDR3 is CASSPGANTEAFF. The CDR3 DNA reads as TGCGCCAGCAGCCCGGGAGCGAACACTGAAGCTTTCTTT.

The chain recombines TRBV29-1 with TRBJ2-7; 9 bases align to TRBD1. From germline, CDR1 is SQVTM and CDR2 ANQGSEA. V shed 1 base and J 6 bases; nucleotides not matched to a gene: 13. The CDR3 extends over 16 amino acids. As DNA, the CDR3 is TGCAGCGTTGAAGCGACGCCGGGACAGGGAAGTGGCGAGCAGTACTTC. It codes for CSVEATPGQGSGEQYF.